Listed here is a single T cell receptor (beta chain). This sample was included in a study of early T cells in non-severe SARS-CoV-2 infection. The CDR3 loop spans 13 amino acids. The germline V gene encodes CDR1 SNHLY and CDR2 FYNNEI. Trimming cost V 5 bases and J 8 bases, with 15 bases left between them. Unique molecular identifiers were affixed to single, distinct cDNA molecules. TCRdb analysed the 5' RACE reads with MiXCR anew, one entry per CDR3 protein. The sample carries around 57,000 distinct CDR3 sequences, approximately 12% recorded once. The J gene is TRBJ1-2, the V gene TRBV2; TRBD1 might be the D (6 bases). The sample comprised whole blood. The receptor was isolated from an adult who was a healthcare worker with PCR-confirmed SARS-CoV-2 infection or an uninfected control (not recorded which). CDR3 residues: CASSRDIFRGYTF. Written as DNA, the CDR3 is TGTGCCAGCAGTCGGGACATTTTTCGCGGCTACACCTTC.